This T cell receptor beta chain was obtained from a study of breast tumors, draining lymph nodes, adjacent tissues. Study conclusions and caveats: Tumor TCR diversity was below lymph nodes but above nontumor tissue. Luminal-like breast cancer showed significantly greater tumor-nontumor repertoire similarity than basal-like breast cancer did. Tumor T cell lymph node origin was a supported hypothesis, not proven. Findings are consistent with lymph node origin and intratumoral expansion of most tumor T cells.

Using its own MiXCR run on the multiplex PCR reads, TCRdb lists one record per CDR3 protein. The sample contains approximately 300,000 distinct CDR3 sequences, more than 30% of which appear only once. CDR1 and CDR2 (germline): MNHEY, SVGEGT. V lost 2 bases and J lost 2; bases outside the gene matches: 1. This CDR3 comprises 14 residues. A note on this clonotype: The target antigen is unknown.

Samples came from axillary lymph nodes draining the breast cancer. The receptor was isolated from a female donor with breast cancer. Some clones in this sample may be carry-over from other donors' samples. Sequencing input: axillary lymph node tissue. The rearrangement joins TRBV6-2 or TRBV6-3 to TRBJ2-7, with TRBD2 identical over 9 bases. The CDR3 is CASSYAGGPYEQYF. The CDR3 coding sequence is TGTGCCAGCAGTTACGCGGGAGGGCCCTACGAGCAGTACTTC.